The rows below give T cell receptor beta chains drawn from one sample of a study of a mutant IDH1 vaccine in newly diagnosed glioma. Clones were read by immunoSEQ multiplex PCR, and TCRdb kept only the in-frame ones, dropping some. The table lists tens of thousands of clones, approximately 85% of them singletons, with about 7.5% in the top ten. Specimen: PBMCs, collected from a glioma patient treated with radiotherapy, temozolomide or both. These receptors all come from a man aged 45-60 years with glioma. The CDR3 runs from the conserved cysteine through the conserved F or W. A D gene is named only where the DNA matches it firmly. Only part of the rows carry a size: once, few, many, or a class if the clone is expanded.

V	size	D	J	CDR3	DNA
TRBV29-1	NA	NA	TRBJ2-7	CSVEGQGAYEQYF	TGCAGCGTTGAAGGGCAGGGCGCCTACGAGCAGTACTTC
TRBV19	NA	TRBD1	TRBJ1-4	CASSSQDRENEKLFF	TGTGCCAGTAGTTCCCAGGACAGGGAAAATGAAAAACTGTTTTTT
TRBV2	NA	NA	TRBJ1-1	CASSDLLGTEAFF	TGTGCCAGCAGTGACTTATTGGGCACTGAAGCTTTCTTT
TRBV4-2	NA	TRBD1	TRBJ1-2	CASSQGQGDGYTF	TGTGCCAGCAGCCAGGGACAGGGTGACGGCTACACCTTC
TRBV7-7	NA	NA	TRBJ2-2	CASSLGVSTGELFF	TGTGCTAGCAGCTTAGGGGTTTCAACCGGGGAGCTGTTTTTT
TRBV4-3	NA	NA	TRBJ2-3	CASSQGSAGTSLGSAQYF	TGCGCCAGCAGCCAAGGGTCGGCCGGGACTTCCCTCGGGTCGGCGCAGTATTTT
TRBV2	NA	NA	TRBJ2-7	CASDSQGYEQYF	TGTGCCAGCGATTCTCAGGGATACGAGCAGTACTTC
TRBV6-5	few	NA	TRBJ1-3	CASTGTGNTIYF	TGTGCCAGCACAGGAACTGGAAACACCATATATTTT
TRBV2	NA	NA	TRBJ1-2	CASSPDLANYGYTF	TGTGCCAGCAGCCCTGACCTAGCTAACTATGGCTACACCTTC
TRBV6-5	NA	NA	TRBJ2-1	CASSYSSGGTRNEQFF	TGTGCCAGCAGTTACTCGTCCGGGGGAACCCGCAATGAGCAGTTCTTC
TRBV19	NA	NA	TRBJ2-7	CASSIPGNTYEQYF	TGTGCCAGTAGTATCCCTGGGAACACCTACGAGCAGTACTTC
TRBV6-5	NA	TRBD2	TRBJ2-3	CASSQRGDGKDTQYF	TGTGCCAGCAGCCAGCGGGGGGACGGGAAAGATACGCAGTATTTT
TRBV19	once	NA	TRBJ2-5	CASSMGETQYF	TGTGCCAGTAGTATGGGAGAGACCCAGTACTTC
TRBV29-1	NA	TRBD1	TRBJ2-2	CSVPQPGQGLNGELFF	TGCAGCGTTCCGCAACCGGGACAGGGGTTGAACGGGGAGCTGTTTTTT
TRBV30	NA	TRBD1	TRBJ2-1	CAWRGQGKGEQFF	TGTGCCTGGAGGGGACAGGGGAAAGGGGAGCAGTTCTTC
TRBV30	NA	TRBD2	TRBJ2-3	CAWRGGLPSTQYF	TGTGCCTGGAGGGGGGGACTACCCTCGACGCAGTATTTT
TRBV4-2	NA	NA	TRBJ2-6	CASSQGRSGANVLAF	TGTGCCAGCAGCCAAGGGAGGTCTGGGGCCAACGTCCTGGCTTTC
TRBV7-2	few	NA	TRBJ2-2	CASNWGSGTGELFF	TGTGCCAGCAACTGGGGCTCGGGCACCGGGGAGCTGTTTTTT
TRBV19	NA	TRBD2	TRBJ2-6	CASSTRASGAFPGANVLTF	TGTGCCAGTAGTACCCGGGCTAGCGGGGCCTTCCCTGGGGCCAACGTCCTGACTTTC
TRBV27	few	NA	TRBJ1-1	CASRRGLTEAFF	TGTGCCAGCCGTCGGGGGCTCACTGAAGCTTTCTTT
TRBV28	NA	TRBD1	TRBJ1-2	CASSFRGRDSLYGYTF	TGTGCCAGCAGTTTCCGGGGCCGGGACAGCCTCTATGGCTACACCTTC
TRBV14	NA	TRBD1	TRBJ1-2	CASSPGQGARYTF	TGTGCCAGCAGCCCGGGACAGGGGGCGCGCTACACCTTC
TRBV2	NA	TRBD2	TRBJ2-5	CASSDGLTSGGQETQYF	TGTGCCAGCAGTGATGGGTTGACTAGCGGGGGGCAAGAGACCCAGTACTTC
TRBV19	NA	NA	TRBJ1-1	CASSMRGAAAEAFF	TGTGCCAGTAGTATGCGCGGCGCGGCCGCTGAAGCTTTCTTT
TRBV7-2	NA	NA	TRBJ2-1	CASSLWGYNEQFF	TGTGCCAGCAGCTTATGGGGCTACAATGAGCAGTTCTTC
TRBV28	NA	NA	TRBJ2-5	CASSLVQGGGETQYF	TGTGCCAGCAGTTTGGTTCAGGGAGGTGGGGAGACCCAGTACTTC
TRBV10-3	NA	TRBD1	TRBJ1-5	CATQKGAEQPQHF	TGTGCCACCCAAAAGGGGGCTGAGCAGCCCCAGCATTTT
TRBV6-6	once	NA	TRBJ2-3	CASSYSLGDTQYF	TGTGCCAGCAGTTACTCTCTAGGGGATACGCAGTATTTT
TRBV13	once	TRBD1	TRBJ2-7	CASSSISGTGRTYEQYF	TGTGCCAGCAGCTCAATCTCCGGGACAGGGAGAACCTACGAGCAGTACTTC
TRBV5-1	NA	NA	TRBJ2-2	CASSSNGLSGAVGGELFF	TGCGCCAGCAGCTCGAATGGCCTCTCAGGGGCGGTCGGCGGGGAGCTGTTTTTT
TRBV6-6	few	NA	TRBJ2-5	CASSSSRWETQYF	TGTGCCAGCAGTTCTAGTAGGTGGGAGACCCAGTACTTC
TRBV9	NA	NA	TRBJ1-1	CASSIDPMNTEAFF	TGTGCCAGCAGCATCGATCCGATGAACACTGAAGCTTTCTTT
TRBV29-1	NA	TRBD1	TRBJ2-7	CSVQPQGSREQYF	TGCAGCGTTCAACCACAGGGGAGTCGCGAGCAGTACTTC
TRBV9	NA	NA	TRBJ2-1	CASSLDLSGNEQFF	TGTGCCAGCAGCCTCGATCTTAGCGGAAATGAGCAGTTCTTC
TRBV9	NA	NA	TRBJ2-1	CASSVTSYYNEQFF	TGTGCCAGCAGCGTAACTAGTTACTACAATGAGCAGTTCTTC
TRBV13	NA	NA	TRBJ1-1	CASSLFREAFF	TGTGCCAGCAGCTTATTCCGAGAAGCTTTCTTT
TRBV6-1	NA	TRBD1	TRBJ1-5	CASIRDRESNQPQHF	TGTGCCAGCATTCGGGACAGAGAGAGCAATCAGCCCCAGCATTTT